This T cell receptor (beta chain) came from a study of Ad26.COV2.S vaccination and SARS-CoV-2 variants. Notes on the study in general: Total T cell responses, in the TCR breadth and depth analyses, may have been underestimated.

V lost 0 bases and J 13 bases, leaving 17 bases between the germline ends. This CDR3 comprises 15 residues. Germline V gene data show CDR1 as SGHRS and CDR2 as YFSETQ. Treatment given: some 20 received Ad26.COV2.S at low or high dose, single or two shots; about five received placebo; per-sample allocation not given. Collection of the samples took place on day 63 after the first injection of vaccine or placebo. Sequencing was performed with immunoSEQ multiplex PCR; in TCRdb, only in-frame clones are kept and a portion is missing. Here the sample spans about 420,000 clones, roughly 90% being singletons. As for this clone: No antigen is known for it.

The source material was peripheral blood, sampled in a trial of Ad26.COV2.S vaccine versus placebo. The clonotype comes from a person aged 18-60 years who received the Ad26.COV2.S COVID-19 vaccine or a placebo. The V call is TRBV5-1, the J call TRBJ1-6; no firm D call. Here the CDR3 DNA reads TGCGCCAGCAGCTTGGAATTGGACCCGCTTGTGCCCCTCCACTTT. Its translation is CASSLELDPLVPLHF.